This T cell receptor beta chain emerged from a study of vaccination effects on CD4 cells after COVID-19. Study summary: Under the ViraFEST assay, PBMC were stimulated with viral peptide pools so that antigen-specific CD4+ T cells expanded. Sequencing was performed afterwards. Post-vaccine sample collection fell at a median of 72 days after the second dose.

The table lists this clone with a few counts. Its antigen is currently unknown. At the end of roughly ten days of culture, CD4+ T cells were isolated. Vaccination of participants consisted of two doses of either the BNT162b2 or mRNA-1273 vaccine. Assay: immunoSEQ multiplex PCR; the TCRdb copy retains only in-frame clones and omits some. The data show tens of thousands of clones, roughly 81% seen once. Whole-study results and caveats: In the late period after vaccination, infection- and vaccine-induced clones contracted markedly.

The specimen was CD4+ T cells from PBMCs cultured without peptide, collected after COVID-19 vaccination. The TCR comes from a human donor who received a COVID-19 vaccine.

The CDR3 DNA is TGTGCCTGGAGTGCCTTCAGCGGGGGGATTCTCAATGAGCAGTTCTTC. It specifies CAWSAFSGGILNEQFF. This chain uses TRBV30 with TRBJ2-1; 9 nucleotides align to TRBD2. The germline CDR1 and CDR2 sequences are GTSNPN and SVGIG (reference sequence). The junction had 10 bases not matched to a gene; V was cut back by 1 base and J by 6 bases. There are 16 residues in the CDR3. Full variable domain (missing parts from reference TRBV30 and TRBJ2-1): SQTIHQWPATLVQPVGSPLSLECTVEGTSNPNLYWYRQAAGRGLQLLFYSVGIGQISSEVPQNLSASRPQDRQFILSSKKLLLSDSGFYLCAWSAFSGGILNEQFFGPGTRLTVL.